The rows below give T cell receptor beta chains drawn from one sample of a study of shared clonotypes between healthy human individuals. Assay: immunoSEQ multiplex PCR; the TCRdb copy retains only in-frame clones and omits some. The sample holds about 490,000 clones, 70% to 85% seen once. The sample consisted of PBMCs. The receptors shown here come from a woman aged 40 to 50 in good health. Some clones in this sample may be carry-over from other donors' samples. Both conserved end residues are trimmed from each CDR3.

V gene: TRBV30; J gene: TRBJ1-4; CDR3 protein: AWSPLKTNEKLF
V gene: TRBV28; J gene: TRBJ1-4; CDR3 protein: ASSFRSNEKLF
V gene: TRBV4-3; J gene: TRBJ2-1; CDR3 protein: ASSQGTGVDNEQF
V gene: TRBV11-3; J gene: TRBJ2-1; CDR3 protein: ASSTSGTGGGNEQF
V gene: TRBV15; J gene: TRBJ1-5; CDR3 protein: ATSRDRRGVRDQPQH
V gene: TRBV4-3; J gene: TRBJ2-3; CDR3 protein: ASSQDPVGTDTQY
V gene: TRBV19; J gene: TRBJ2-2; CDR3 protein: ASSSLLGGRTGELF
V gene: TRBV5-4; J gene: TRBJ1-3; CDR3 protein: ASSLASGNGNTIY
V gene: TRBV6-6; J gene: TRBJ2-1; CDR3 protein: ASSYTSSGNNEQF
V gene: TRBV13; J gene: TRBJ1-1; CDR3 protein: ASSLEKNTEAF
V gene: TRBV28; J gene: TRBJ2-5; CDR3 protein: ASRPGTGAETQY
V gene: TRBV25-1; J gene: TRBJ2-3; CDR3 protein: ASSEYRTSGSGTDTQY